What follows are 17 T cell receptor beta chains derived from one specimen sequenced in a study of Ad26.COV2.S vaccination and SARS-CoV-2 variants. Treatment specified: 19 received Ad26.COV2.S at low or high dose, single or two shots; roughly five received placebo; per-sample allocation not given. Day 63 after the first vaccine or placebo injection was the time point for sampling. Assay: immunoSEQ multiplex PCR; the TCRdb copy retains only in-frame clones and omits some. The sample consists of approximately 300,000 clones, around 84% of them appearing once. The sample here was peripheral blood, taken in a trial of Ad26.COV2.S vaccine versus placebo. The receptors derive from a person aged 18 to 59 who received the Ad26.COV2.S COVID-19 vaccine or a placebo.

The chain couples TRBV7-2 to TRBJ1-5, with TRBD1 matching 10 bases. This CDR3 has 17 amino acids. V lost 1 base and J lost 3; bases outside the gene matches: 6. Germline V gene data show CDR1 as SGHTA and CDR2 as FQGNSA. DNA of the CDR3: TGTGCCAGCAGCTTAGTGGGGACAGGGGATTTCAATCAGCCCCAGCATTTT. This codes for CASSLVGTGDFNQPQHF.

The V call is TRBV10-3, the J call TRBJ2-5; maybe TRBD1 (5 bases). The CDR3 has 14 residues. Germline-derived CDR1 and CDR2 are ENHRY and SYGVKD. V was cut by 6 bases and J by 1 base, with 12 bases left in between. CDR3 loop: CAISPGGAQETQYF. CDR3 nucleotide sequence: TGTGCCATCAGCCCCGGTGGGGCCCAAGAGACCCAGTACTTC.

The chain joins TRBV19 to TRBJ2-2, with 8 bases that match TRBD1. This CDR3 region has 15 residues. Per germline, CDR1 LNHDA and CDR2 SQIVND (reference sequence). The ends lost 7 bases at V and 0 bases at J; junction bases unmatched: 4. This CDR3 is CASTPGQANTGELFF. The DNA of the CDR3 is TGTGCCAGTACCCCGGGACAGGCGAACACCGGGGAGCTGTTTTTT.

The chain uses TRBV3-1 (or the pseudogene TRBV3-2) and TRBJ1-1, with D maybe TRBD1 (6 bases). Looked up from germline, CDR1 is LGHDT and CDR2 is YNNKEL (reference sequence). This CDR3 contains 14 residues. The germline V and J ends were trimmed by 2 bases and 5 bases, with 12 bases remaining between them. Here the CDR3 reads CASSQQGWKTEAFF. The CDR3 region has the DNA TGTGCCAGCAGCCAACAGGGGTGGAAGACTGAAGCTTTCTTT.

The gene calls are TRBV5-1 and TRBJ1-1, with D tentatively TRBD1 (5 bases). This CDR3 is 17 amino acids long. V was cut by 2 bases and J by 1 base, with 18 bases left in between. Germline CDR1 SGHRS, CDR2 YFSETQ. CDR3 sequence reads: CASSFSPQLQGNTEAFF. CDR3 in DNA: TGCGCCAGCAGCTTCTCCCCGCAACTTCAGGGGAACACTGAAGCTTTCTTT.

V and J are TRBV6-5 and TRBJ1-2, with D maybe TRBD1 (5 bases). V was pared by 0 bases and J by 4 bases, with 6 bases between. Germline V gives CDR1 MNHEY, CDR2 SVGAGI. This CDR3 is 13 amino acids long. In nucleotides, the CDR3 is TGTGCCAGCAGTTACTCGGGGCCCTATGGCTACACCTTC. It is translated as CASSYSGPYGYTF.

V gene TRBV7-9 combines with J gene TRBJ1-6; 9 bases align to TRBD1. Trimming removed 0 bases from V and 10 bases from J; junction bases left unmatched: 7. The CDR3 length is 16 residues. Germline assignment: CDR1 SEHNR and CDR2 FQNEAQ (reference sequence). The DNA for the CDR3 is TGTGCCAGCAGCTTAGCGTTGGGACAGGGTGCGTCACCCCTCCACTTT. Translation gives CASSLALGQGASPLHF. Supplemented by reference TRBV7-9 and TRBJ1-6, the full variable domain reads DTGVSQNPRHKITKRGQNVTFRCDPISEHNRLYWYRQTLGQGPEFLTYFQNEAQLEKSRLLSDRFSAERPKGSFSTLEIQRTEQGDSAMYLCASSLALGQGASPLHFGNGTRLTVT.

The chain uses TRBV19 and TRBJ2-2; TRBD2 matches at 11 bases. The CDR3 length is 16 residues. The germline V gene encodes CDR1 LNHDA and CDR2 SQIVND (reference sequence). V dropped 7 bases and J dropped 4; count of bases not matched to a gene: 8. The CDR3 region is CASTLSGGASTGELFF. Here the CDR3 DNA reads TGTGCCAGTACCCTTAGCGGGGGGGCAAGCACCGGGGAGCTGTTTTTT.

The chain has TRBV7-2 and TRBJ1-2; TRBD1 is a possible D gene (6 bases). V lost 7 bases to trimming and J lost 1 base, with 16 bases between them. From germline, CDR1 is SGHTA and CDR2 FQGNSA. This CDR3 spans 15 amino acids. The CDR3 spells CASTLLTGINYGYTF. Here the CDR3 DNA reads TGTGCCAGCACCCTCCTGACAGGAATTAACTATGGCTACACCTTC.

The rearrangement joins TRBV5-1 to TRBJ2-5; D may match TRBD1 or TRBD2 (5 bases each). V shed 2 bases and J shed 4 bases, with 9 bases lying between them. The CDR3 covers 13 residues. Germline V CDR1 and CDR2: SGHRS, YFSETQ. The CDR3 region is CASSFRDRETQYF. CDR3 nucleotide sequence: TGCGCCAGCAGCTTCCGGGACCGAGAGACCCAGTACTTC. The full variable domain, rest sourced from reference TRBV5-1 and TRBJ2-5, is KAGVTQTPRYLIKTRGQQVTLSCSPISGHRSVSWYQQTPGQGLQFLFEYFSETQRNKGNFPGRFSGRQFSNSRSEMNVSTLELGDSALYLCASSFRDRETQYFGPGTRLLVL.

The chain joins TRBV7-2 to TRBJ1-1, with D tentatively TRBD1 (6 bases). Trimming stripped 1 base from V and 11 bases from J, with 14 bases between. Germline assignment: CDR1 SGHTA and CDR2 FQGNSA. There are 13 residues in the CDR3. The DNA of the CDR3 is TGTGCCAGCAGCTTAGGCAAGGACAGAGGGGCTTTCTTT. Translating gives CASSLGKDRGAFF.

The chain recombines TRBV18 with TRBJ1-2; D ambiguous. Between the trimmed V and J ends, which lost 4 bases and 2 bases, there was a span of 20 bases. This CDR3 spans 17 amino acids. CDR1 is KGHSH, CDR2 LQKENI, per germline. CDR3 nucleotides: TGTGCCAGCTCACTAATCTCTTGGGAGGCACTGAACTATGGCTACACCTTC. Translated: CASSLISWEALNYGYTF.

There are a few counts of this clone. The chain employs TRBV20-1 and TRBJ2-6; D is uncertain. Germline CDR1 is DFQATT and CDR2 is SNEGSKA (reference sequence). This CDR3 has 12 amino acids. V lost 3 bases and J 4 bases, leaving 4 bases between the germline ends. The CDR3 region is CSASTGANVLTF. Written as DNA, the CDR3 is TGCAGTGCTAGTACCGGGGCCAACGTCCTGACTTTC.

The rearrangement links TRBV16 to TRBJ1-1; D gene uncertain. V gave up 0 bases and J gave up 1 base, with 6 bases separating them. Germline V lookup: CDR1 KGHSY, CDR2 FQNENV. The CDR3 totals 14 residues. DNA for the CDR3: TGTGCCAGCAGCCAATCGACTCCGAACACTGAAGCTTTCTTT. Residues: CASSQSTPNTEAFF.

The J gene is TRBJ2-3, the V gene TRBV7-8; 9 positions agree with TRBD1. The germline CDR1 and CDR2 sequences are SGHVS and FQNEAQ. The CDR3 is made up of 16 amino acids. J was trimmed by 5 bases and V by 5 bases; bases with no gene match: 11. The DNA of the CDR3 is TGTGCCAGCAGCCAATACCGGGACAGGGTGATAGATACGCAGTATTTT. Protein: CASSQYRDRVIDTQYF.

The chain's CDR3 is CAISESGPGTGNNQPQHF. In DNA form, the CDR3 reads TGTGCCATCAGTGAGTCAGGTCCCGGGACAGGGAACAATCAGCCCCAGCATTTT. This chain connects TRBV10-3 to TRBJ1-5, with TRBD1 matching 9 bases. Germline V lookup: CDR1 ENHRY, CDR2 SYGVKD. J was trimmed by 3 bases and V by 0 bases; bases with no gene match: 9. The CDR3 is 18 amino acids.

This sequence joins TRBV4-3 and TRBJ2-1; 14 bases map to TRBD2. This CDR3 has 19 residues. CDR1 is LGHNA, CDR2 YSLEER, per germline. Trimming removed 3 bases from V and 1 base from J; junction bases left unmatched: 8. The CDR3 sequence: CASSHGTSGGLRSYNEQFF. The CDR3 DNA reads TGCGCCAGCAGCCACGGGACTAGCGGGGGCCTCCGGTCCTACAATGAGCAGTTCTTC.